These T cell receptor beta chains were read from a single sample in a study of T cell repertoires in cytomegalovirus infection. TCRdb independently ran MiXCR on the reads; one entry per CDR3 protein. This table has around 100,000 distinct CDR3 sequences, approximately 16% appearing once. The source material was PBMCs. These receptors came from a human donor in good health (CMV status not recorded). Some clones in this sample may be carry-over from other donors' samples. The CDR3 runs from the conserved cysteine through the conserved F or W. D genes are given only for firm matches. Expanded clones get a size class; other rows say once, few or many, or leave the size out.

J	length	D	size	V	DNA	CDR3
TRBJ2-7	18	NA	few	TRBV4-2	TGTGCCAGCAGCCAAGATCTCCAGGGTAGGACGATTTCCTACGAGCAGTACTTC	CASSQDLQGRTISYEQYF
TRBJ1-4	12	NA	few	TRBV29-1	TGCAGCGCGCACGAAGGTGATGAAAAACTGTTTTTT	CSAHEGDEKLFF
TRBJ1-1	14	NA	NA	TRBV5-1	TGCGCCAGCAGGCCTGCACAGGGTGACACTGAAGCTTTCTTT	CASRPAQGDTEAFF
TRBJ1-5	16	NA	few	TRBV3-1	TGTGCCAGCAGCCAAGAGGGCGGGGCGGGCAATCAGCCCCAGCATTTT	CASSQEGGAGNQPQHF
TRBJ2-2	13	NA	many	TRBV7-3	TGTGCCAGCAGCCCAACTAGCACCGGGGAGCTGTTTTTT	CASSPTSTGELFF
TRBJ2-1	15	NA	many	TRBV7-2	TGTGCCAGCAGATCTGCCGGGTCCAACTACAATGAGCAGTTCTTC	CASRSAGSNYNEQFF
TRBJ1-5	13	NA	many	TRBV20-1	TGCAGTGCTAGAGATGAGTGGGTTCAGCCCCAGCATTTT	CSARDEWVQPQHF
TRBJ1-1	13	NA	few	TRBV10-3	TGTGGCATCTTGAGGGACTCGAACACTGAAGCTTTCTTT	CGILRDSNTEAFF
TRBJ1-1	13	NA	many	TRBV10-3	TGTGCCATCGAAAGGGAGCAGAACACTGAAGCTTTCTTT	CAIEREQNTEAFF
TRBJ1-1	14	TRBD1	few	TRBV6-5	TGTGCCAGCACTTCGGACAGGGGGAACACTGAAGCTTTCTTT	CASTSDRGNTEAFF
TRBJ2-1	14	NA	few	TRBV6-2/TRBV6-3	TGTGCCAGCAGTTACTCGATTCCTTGGCATGAGCAGTTCTTC	CASSYSIPWHEQFF
TRBJ2-7	14	NA	NA	TRBV3-1	TGTGCCAGCAGTCTATCTGTCGGCTCCTACGAGCAGTACTTC	CASSLSVGSYEQYF
TRBJ1-5	14	NA	NA	TRBV6-2/TRBV6-3	TGTGCCAGCAGTTACTACGGGGCCTTTCAGCCCCAGCATTTT	CASSYYGAFQPQHF
TRBJ2-7	17	TRBD1	NA	TRBV30	TGTGCCTGGAGTCAGGCCGGGACAGGGGGCAGGGCCTACGAGCAGTACTTC	CAWSQAGTGGRAYEQYF
TRBJ2-1	14	NA	many	TRBV7-8	TGTGCCAGCAGCTTAAGGGGAAAAGGTGATGAGCAGTTCTTC	CASSLRGKGDEQFF
TRBJ2-3	15	NA	NA	TRBV5-5	TGTGCCAGCAGCTGTGGAGGGGACTTCACAGATACGCAGTATTTT	CASSCGGDFTDTQYF
TRBJ2-1	13	TRBD2	NA	TRBV28	TGTGCCAGCACCAGCGGGGGTTACTATGAGCAGTTCTTC	CASTSGGYYEQFF
TRBJ1-6	13	NA	few	TRBV14	TGTGCCAGCAGGGTCGGGCCGAATTCACCCCTCCACTTT	CASRVGPNSPLHF
TRBJ1-1	15	NA	many	TRBV7-2	TGTGCCAGCAGCCGCCGGGCCCAAGGGAGCACTGAAGCTTTCTTT	CASSRRAQGSTEAFF
TRBJ2-3	12	NA	NA	TRBV7-3	TGTGCCAGCAGCTTAGACTCCGATACGCAGTATTTT	CASSLDSDTQYF
TRBJ2-5	14	NA	many	TRBV7-8	TGTGCCAGCAGCTCACGAGATGGGACGGAGACCCAGTACTTC	CASSSRDGTETQYF
TRBJ2-2	15	TRBD1	NA	TRBV5-4	TGTGCCAGCAGCTTACAGGGGGCGCAGGCCGGGGAGCTGTTTTTT	CASSLQGAQAGELFF
TRBJ1-2	15	NA	NA	TRBV12-3/TRBV12-4	TGTGCCAGCAGTCCCTCCCTGGCAGGGCGAGGCGGCTACACCTTC	CASSPSLAGRGGYTF
TRBJ2-3	16	NA	NA	TRBV5-1	TGCGCCAGCAGCTTGGGAGTCTCCCGAGACACAGATACGCAGTATTTT	CASSLGVSRDTDTQYF
TRBJ2-1	15	TRBD2	many	TRBV7-2	TGTGCCAGCAGCCTAGCGGGGGTATCCTACAATGAGCAGTTCTTC	CASSLAGVSYNEQFF
TRBJ2-3	15	TRBD2	NA	TRBV6-6	TGTGCCAGCAGTTTCGGGCTAGCGGGGTCGGATACGCAGTATTTT	CASSFGLAGSDTQYF
TRBJ2-7	13	NA	few	TRBV20-1	TGCAGTGCCCCCAGGCAGGTTTCCGACGAGCAGTACTTC	CSAPRQVSDEQYF
TRBJ1-2	13	NA	few	TRBV20-1	TGCAGTGCTAGTAAGCCGGATAACTATGGCTACACCTTC	CSASKPDNYGYTF
TRBJ2-3	16	NA	many	TRBV7-8	TGTGCCAGCAGCCGGGGATCCCCCCATCCCACAGATACGCAGTATTTT	CASSRGSPHPTDTQYF
TRBJ2-2	18	NA	few	TRBV12-3/TRBV12-4	TGTGCCAGCAGTTTTCGGGTTTCTGGGCGGGGGCGGACCGGGGAGCTGTTTTTT	CASSFRVSGRGRTGELFF
TRBJ2-2	16	TRBD2	few	TRBV4-3	TGCGCCAGCAGCCAAGGGGCTAGCGGGGAAACCGGGGAGCTGTTTTTT	CASSQGASGETGELFF
TRBJ2-1	14	NA	NA	TRBV4-2	TGTGCCAGCAGCCAAGCCACGACCTACAATGAGCAGTTCTTC	CASSQATTYNEQFF
TRBJ1-4	14	TRBD1	few	TRBV28	TGTGCCAGCAGTTCAGGGGGTAGAGGAGAAAAACTGTTTTTT	CASSSGGRGEKLFF
TRBJ1-2	14	NA	NA	TRBV20-1	TGCAGTGCTACCCTTAGGCAGACTAACTATGGCTACACCTTC	CSATLRQTNYGYTF
TRBJ2-4	11	NA	NA	TRBV20-1	TGCAGTGCTCCCGGTGGTGGCATTCAGTACTTC	CSAPGGGIQYF
TRBJ2-1	10	NA	NA	TRBV12-3/TRBV12-4	TGTGCCAGCAGTTCGGGAGTTCAGTTCTTC	CASSSGVQFF
TRBJ1-1	15	TRBD1	few	TRBV6-2/TRBV6-3	TGTGCCAGCAGTCCTCTCGGGGCAGGGGGGACTGAAGCTTTCTTT	CASSPLGAGGTEAFF
TRBJ2-5	14	NA	many	TRBV7-2	TGTGCCAGCAGCTTAGCTACAGGGCAAGAGACCCAGTACTTC	CASSLATGQETQYF
TRBJ2-1	16	TRBD2	NA	TRBV6-6	TGTGCCAGCCTGGAAATCGGGGGGTCCTGGTACAATGAGCAGTTCTTC	CASLEIGGSWYNEQFF
TRBJ2-7	14	NA	many	TRBV7-2	TGTGCCAGCAGCCCCGGGACGGACGTATACGAGCAGTACTTC	CASSPGTDVYEQYF